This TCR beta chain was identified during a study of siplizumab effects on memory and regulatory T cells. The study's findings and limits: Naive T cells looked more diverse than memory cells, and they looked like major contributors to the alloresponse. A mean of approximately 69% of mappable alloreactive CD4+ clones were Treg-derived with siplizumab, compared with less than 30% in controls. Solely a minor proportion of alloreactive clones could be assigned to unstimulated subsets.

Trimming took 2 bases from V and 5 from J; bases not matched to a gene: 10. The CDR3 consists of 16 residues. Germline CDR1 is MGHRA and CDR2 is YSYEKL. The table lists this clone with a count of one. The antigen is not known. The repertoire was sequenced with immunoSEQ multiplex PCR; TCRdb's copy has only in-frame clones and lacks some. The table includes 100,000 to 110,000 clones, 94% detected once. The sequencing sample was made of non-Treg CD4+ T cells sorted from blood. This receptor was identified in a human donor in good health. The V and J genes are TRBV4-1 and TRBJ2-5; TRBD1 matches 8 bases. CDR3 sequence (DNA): TGCGCCAGCAGCCAAAGGGACAGGATTATGGGGGAGACCCAGTACTTC. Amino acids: CASSQRDRIMGETQYF.